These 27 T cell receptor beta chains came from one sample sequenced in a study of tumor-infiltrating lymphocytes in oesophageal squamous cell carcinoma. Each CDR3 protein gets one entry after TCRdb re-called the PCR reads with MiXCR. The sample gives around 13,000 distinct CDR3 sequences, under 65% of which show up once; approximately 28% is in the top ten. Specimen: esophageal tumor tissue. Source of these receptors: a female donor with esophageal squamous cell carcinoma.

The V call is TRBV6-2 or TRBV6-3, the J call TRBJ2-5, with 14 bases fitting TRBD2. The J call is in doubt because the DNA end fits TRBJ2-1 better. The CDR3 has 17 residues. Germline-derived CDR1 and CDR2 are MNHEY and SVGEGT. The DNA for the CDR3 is TGTGCCAGCAGTCCGACTAGCGGGAGGGCCAACTACAATGAGCAGTTCTTC. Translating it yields CASSPTSGRANYNEQFF.

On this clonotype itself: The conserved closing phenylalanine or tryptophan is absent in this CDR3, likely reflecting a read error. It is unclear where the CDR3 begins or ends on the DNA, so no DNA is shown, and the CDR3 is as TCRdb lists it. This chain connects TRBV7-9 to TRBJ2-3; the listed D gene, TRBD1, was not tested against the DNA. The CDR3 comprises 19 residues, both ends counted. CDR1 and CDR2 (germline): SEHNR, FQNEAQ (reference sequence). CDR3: CASSNIITGDFNYGYTFGP.

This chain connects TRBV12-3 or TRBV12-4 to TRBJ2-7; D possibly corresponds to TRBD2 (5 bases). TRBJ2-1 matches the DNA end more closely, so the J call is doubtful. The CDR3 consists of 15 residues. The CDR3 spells CASSPQRAANREQFF. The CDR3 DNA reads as TGTGCCAGCAGTCCACAGAGAGCGGCTAATCGTGAGCAGTTCTTC.

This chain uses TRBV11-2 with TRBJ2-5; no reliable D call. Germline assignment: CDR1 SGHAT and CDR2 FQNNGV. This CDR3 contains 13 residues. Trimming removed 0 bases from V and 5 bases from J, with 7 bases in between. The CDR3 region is CASSLERVETQYF. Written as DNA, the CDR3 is TGTGCCAGCAGCTTAGAAAGAGTGGAGACCCAGTACTTC. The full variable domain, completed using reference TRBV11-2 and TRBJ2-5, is EAGVAQSPRYKIIEKRQSVAFWCNPISGHATLYWYQQILGQGPKLLIQFQNNGVVDDSQLPKDRFSAERLKGVDSTLKIQPAKLEDSAVYLCASSLERVETQYFGPGTRLLVL.

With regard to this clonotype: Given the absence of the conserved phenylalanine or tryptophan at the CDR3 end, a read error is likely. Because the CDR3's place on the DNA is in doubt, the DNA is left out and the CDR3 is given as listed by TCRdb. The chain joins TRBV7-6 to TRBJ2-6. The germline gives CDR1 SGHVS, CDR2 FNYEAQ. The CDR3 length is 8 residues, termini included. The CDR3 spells CASSFPTS.

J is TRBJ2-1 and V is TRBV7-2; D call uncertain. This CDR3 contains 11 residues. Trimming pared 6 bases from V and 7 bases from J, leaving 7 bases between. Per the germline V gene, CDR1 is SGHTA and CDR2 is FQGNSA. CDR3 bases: TGTGCCAGCAGGGATGCAAATGAGCAGTTCTTC. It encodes CASRDANEQFF. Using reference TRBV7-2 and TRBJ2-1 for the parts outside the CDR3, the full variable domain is GAGVSQSPSNKVTEKGKDVELRCDPISGHTALYWYRQSLGQGLEFLIYFQGNSAPDKSGLPSDRFSAERTGGSVSTLTIQRTQQEDSAVYLCASRDANEQFFGPGTRLTVL.

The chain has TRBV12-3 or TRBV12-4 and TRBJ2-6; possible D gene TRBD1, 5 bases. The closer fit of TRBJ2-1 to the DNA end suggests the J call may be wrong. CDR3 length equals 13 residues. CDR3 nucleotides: TGTGCCAGCAGTTGGGCCTCTGCAGGGGAGCAGTTCTTC. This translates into CASSWASAGEQFF.

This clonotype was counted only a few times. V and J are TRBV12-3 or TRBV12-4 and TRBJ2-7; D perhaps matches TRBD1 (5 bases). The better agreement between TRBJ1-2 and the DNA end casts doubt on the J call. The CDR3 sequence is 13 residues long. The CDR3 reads CASSPLGDLGYTF. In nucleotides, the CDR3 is TGTGCCAGCAGTCCCTTGGGGGACTTGGGCTACACCTTC.

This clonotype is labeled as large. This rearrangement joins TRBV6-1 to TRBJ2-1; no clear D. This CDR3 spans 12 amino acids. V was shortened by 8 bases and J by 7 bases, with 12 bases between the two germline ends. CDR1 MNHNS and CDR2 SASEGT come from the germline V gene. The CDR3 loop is CASCRFGNEQFF. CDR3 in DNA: TGTGCCAGCTGCCGCTTTGGGAATGAGCAGTTCTTC.

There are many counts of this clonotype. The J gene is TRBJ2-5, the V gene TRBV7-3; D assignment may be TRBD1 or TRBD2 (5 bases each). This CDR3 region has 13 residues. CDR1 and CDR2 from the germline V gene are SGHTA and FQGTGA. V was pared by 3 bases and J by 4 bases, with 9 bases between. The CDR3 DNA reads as TGTGCCAGCAGCTTCACTGGGGGAGAGACCCAGTACTTC. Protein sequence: CASSFTGGETQYF.

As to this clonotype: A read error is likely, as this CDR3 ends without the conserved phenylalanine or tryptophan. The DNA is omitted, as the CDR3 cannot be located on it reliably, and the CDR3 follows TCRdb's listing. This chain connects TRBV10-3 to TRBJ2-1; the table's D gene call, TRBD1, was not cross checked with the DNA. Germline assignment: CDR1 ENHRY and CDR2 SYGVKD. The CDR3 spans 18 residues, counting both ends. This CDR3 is CAIRGSGQGGGSPLHFGN.

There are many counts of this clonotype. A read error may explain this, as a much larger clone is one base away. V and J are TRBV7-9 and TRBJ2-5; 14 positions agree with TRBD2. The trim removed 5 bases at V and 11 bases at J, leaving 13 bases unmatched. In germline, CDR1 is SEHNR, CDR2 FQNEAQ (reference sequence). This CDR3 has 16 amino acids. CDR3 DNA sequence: TGTGCCAGCAGCAGATGGACTAGCGGGAGGTACAATGAGCAGTACTTC. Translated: CASSRWTSGRYNEQYF.

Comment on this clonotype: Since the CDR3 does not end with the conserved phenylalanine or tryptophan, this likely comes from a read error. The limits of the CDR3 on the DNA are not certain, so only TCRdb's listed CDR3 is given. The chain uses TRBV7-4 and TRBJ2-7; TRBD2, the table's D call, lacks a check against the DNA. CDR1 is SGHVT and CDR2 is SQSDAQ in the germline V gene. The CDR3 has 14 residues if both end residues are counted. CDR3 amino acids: CASSLVTGGYTFGS.

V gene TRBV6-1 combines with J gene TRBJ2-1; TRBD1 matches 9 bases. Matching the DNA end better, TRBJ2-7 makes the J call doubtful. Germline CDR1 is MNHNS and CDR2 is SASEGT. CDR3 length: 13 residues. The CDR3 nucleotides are TGTGCCACCGGGGGACAGGGCTCCTACGAGCAGTACTTC. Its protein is CATGGQGSYEQYF.

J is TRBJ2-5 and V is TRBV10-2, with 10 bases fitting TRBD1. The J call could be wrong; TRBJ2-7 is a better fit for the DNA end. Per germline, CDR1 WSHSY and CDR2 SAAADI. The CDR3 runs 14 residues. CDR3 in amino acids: CASSRGQGTYEQYF. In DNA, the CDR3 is TGCGCCAGCAGTAGGGGACAGGGGACCTACGAGCAGTACTTC.

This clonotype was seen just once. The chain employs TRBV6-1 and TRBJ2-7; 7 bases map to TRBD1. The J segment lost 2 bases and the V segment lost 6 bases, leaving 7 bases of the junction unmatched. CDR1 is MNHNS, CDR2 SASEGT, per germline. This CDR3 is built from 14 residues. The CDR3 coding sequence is TGTGCCAGCAGGTCCGGACAGGCCGCCTACGAGCAGTACTTC. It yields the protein CASRSGQAAYEQYF.

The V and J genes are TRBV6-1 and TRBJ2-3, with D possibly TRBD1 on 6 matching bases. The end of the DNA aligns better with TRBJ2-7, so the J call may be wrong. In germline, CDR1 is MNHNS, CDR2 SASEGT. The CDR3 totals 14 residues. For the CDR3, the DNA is TGTGCCAGCAGCGACAGGCTTATCTCCTACGAGCAGTACTTC. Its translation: CASSDRLISYEQYF.

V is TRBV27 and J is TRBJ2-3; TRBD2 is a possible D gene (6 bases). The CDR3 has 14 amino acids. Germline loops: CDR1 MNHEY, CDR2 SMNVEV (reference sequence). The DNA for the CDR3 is TGTAACTCAGCTCGGCGGGATGAGGCAGATACGCAGTATTTT. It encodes CNSARRDEADTQYF.

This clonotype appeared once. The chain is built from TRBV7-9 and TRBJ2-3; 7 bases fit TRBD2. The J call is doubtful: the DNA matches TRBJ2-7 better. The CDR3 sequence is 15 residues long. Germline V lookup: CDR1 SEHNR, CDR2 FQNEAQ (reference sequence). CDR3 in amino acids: CASSRLAQKGDTQYF. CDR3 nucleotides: TGTGCCAGCAGCCGACTAGCTCAGAAAGGTGATACGCAGTACTTC.

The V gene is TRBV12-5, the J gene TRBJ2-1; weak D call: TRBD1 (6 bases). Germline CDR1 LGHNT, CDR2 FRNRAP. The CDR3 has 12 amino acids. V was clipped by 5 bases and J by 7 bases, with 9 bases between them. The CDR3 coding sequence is TGTGCTAGTGGTAGGGGGTGGAATGAGCAGTTCTTC. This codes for CASGRGWNEQFF.

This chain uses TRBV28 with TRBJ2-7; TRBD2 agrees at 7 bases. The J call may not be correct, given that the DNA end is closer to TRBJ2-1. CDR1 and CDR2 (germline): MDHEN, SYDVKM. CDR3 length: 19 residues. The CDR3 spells CASSENDGLWRGSLNEQFF. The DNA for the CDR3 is TGTGCCAGCAGTGAGAACGACGGACTCTGGCGGGGGAGCCTCAATGAGCAGTTCTTC.

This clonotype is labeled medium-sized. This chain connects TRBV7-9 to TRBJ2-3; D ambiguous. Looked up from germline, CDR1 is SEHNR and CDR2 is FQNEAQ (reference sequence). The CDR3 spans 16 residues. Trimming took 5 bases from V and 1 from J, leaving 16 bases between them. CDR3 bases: TGTGCCAGCAGCCCCGGGCGTATGAGCGGCACAGATACGCAGTATTTT. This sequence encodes CASSPGRMSGTDTQYF.

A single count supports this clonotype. The CDR3 bases are TGTGCCAGCAGTGAAGCGGGGCGGGGGGCCCTCGGGCAGTATTTT. As protein: CASSEAGRGALGQYF. The chain is built from TRBV6-1 and TRBJ2-5; 8 positions agree with TRBD2. The closer fit of TRBJ2-3 to the DNA end suggests the J call may be wrong. Per germline, CDR1 MNHNS and CDR2 SASEGT. CDR3 length equals 15 residues.

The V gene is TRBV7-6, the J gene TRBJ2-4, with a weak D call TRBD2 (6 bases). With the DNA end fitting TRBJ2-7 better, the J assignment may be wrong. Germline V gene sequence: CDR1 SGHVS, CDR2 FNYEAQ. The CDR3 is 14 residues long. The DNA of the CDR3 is TGTGCCAGCAGCTTAGGGTACGGGAGCTACGAGCAGTACTTC. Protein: CASSLGYGSYEQYF.

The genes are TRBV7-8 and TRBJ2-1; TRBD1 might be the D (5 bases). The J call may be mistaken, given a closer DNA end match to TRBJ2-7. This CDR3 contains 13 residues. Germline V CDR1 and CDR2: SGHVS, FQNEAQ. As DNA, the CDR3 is TGTGCCAGCAGTCCCCGACAGCGCTACGAGCAGTACTTC. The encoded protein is CASSPRQRYEQYF.

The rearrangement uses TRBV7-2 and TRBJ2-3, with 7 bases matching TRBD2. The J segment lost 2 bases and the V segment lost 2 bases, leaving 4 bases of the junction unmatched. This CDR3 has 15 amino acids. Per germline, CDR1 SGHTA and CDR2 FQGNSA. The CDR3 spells CASSLSSGYTDTQYF. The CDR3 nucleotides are TGTGCCAGCAGCTTAAGTAGCGGGTACACAGATACGCAGTATTTT.

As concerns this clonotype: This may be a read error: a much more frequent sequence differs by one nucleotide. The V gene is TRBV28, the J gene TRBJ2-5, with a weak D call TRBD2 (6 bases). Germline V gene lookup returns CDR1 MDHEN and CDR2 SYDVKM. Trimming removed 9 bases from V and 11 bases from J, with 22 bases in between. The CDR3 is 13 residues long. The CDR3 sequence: CASLRDSSNEQYF. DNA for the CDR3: TGTGCCAGTTTGCGGGACTCCTCCAATGAGCAGTACTTC.